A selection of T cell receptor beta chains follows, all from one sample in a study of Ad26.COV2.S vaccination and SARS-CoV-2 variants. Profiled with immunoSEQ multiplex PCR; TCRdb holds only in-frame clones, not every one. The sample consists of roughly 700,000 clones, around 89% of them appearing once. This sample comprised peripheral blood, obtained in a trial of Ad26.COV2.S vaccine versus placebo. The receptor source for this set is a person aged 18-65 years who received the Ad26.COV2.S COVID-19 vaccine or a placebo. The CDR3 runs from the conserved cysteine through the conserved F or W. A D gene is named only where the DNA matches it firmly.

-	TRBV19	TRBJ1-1	TGTGCCAGTAGCTTACCGGGCGGGTACACTGAAGCTTTCTTT	CASSLPGGYTEAFF
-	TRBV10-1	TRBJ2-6	TGCGCCAGCTTAGTAGGGGACAACTCTGGGGCCAACGTCCTGACTTTC	CASLVGDNSGANVLTF
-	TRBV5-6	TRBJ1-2	TGTGCCAGCAGCTTCTCTGGGCAGGACTATGGCTACACCTTC	CASSFSGQDYGYTF
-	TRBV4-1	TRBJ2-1	TGCGCCAGCAGCCACCCATCAGACGATAGCTCCTACAATGAGCAGTTCTTC	CASSHPSDDSSYNEQFF
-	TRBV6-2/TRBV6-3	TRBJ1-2	TGTGCCAGCAGTTACGGGCCAGAACACTATGGCTACACCTTC	CASSYGPEHYGYTF
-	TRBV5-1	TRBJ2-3	TGCGCCAGCAGCTCAGACTCGCTACGTCTAGATACGCAGTATTTT	CASSSDSLRLDTQYF
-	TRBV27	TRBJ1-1	TGTGCCAGCAGTTTATATATGAAGGATTACACTGAAGCTTTCTTT	CASSLYMKDYTEAFF
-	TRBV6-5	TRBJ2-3	TGTGCCAGCACCGAGGGAAGGTCCACAGATACGCAGTATTTT	CASTEGRSTDTQYF
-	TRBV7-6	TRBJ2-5	TGTGCCAGCAGCTTAGGAGGGACGACTAAAGAGACCCAGTACTTC	CASSLGGTTKETQYF
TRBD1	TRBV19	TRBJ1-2	TGTGCCAGTAGTCTCCGGACAGGGAGCGGCTACACCTTC	CASSLRTGSGYTF
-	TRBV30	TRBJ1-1	TGTGCCTGGAGTGAGGGGTACACTGAAGCTTTCTTT	CAWSEGYTEAFF
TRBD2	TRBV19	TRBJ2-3	TGTGCCAGTAAGGGGTTAGCGGGAGTAGCAGATACGCAGTATTTT	CASKGLAGVADTQYF
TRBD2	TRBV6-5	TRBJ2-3	TGTGCCAGCAGTTTAACTAGCGGCCTTAGCACAGATACGCAGTATTTT	CASSLTSGLSTDTQYF
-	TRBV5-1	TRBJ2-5	TGCGCCAGCAGCTTAAGTGTTGGGACGTTGGAGACCCAGTACTTC	CASSLSVGTLETQYF
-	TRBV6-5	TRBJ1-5	TGTGCCAGCAGCGACGGTTTAAATCAGCCCCAGCATTTT	CASSDGLNQPQHF
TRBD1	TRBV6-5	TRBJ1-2	TGTGCCAGCAGCCGGGACAGGGAACCGGGCTATGGCTACACCTTC	CASSRDREPGYGYTF
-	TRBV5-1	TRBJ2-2	TGCGCCAGCAGCACGGGGACAAGAGAAACCGGGGAGCTGTTTTTT	CASSTGTRETGELFF
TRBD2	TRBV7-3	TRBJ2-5	TGTGCCAGCAGCTTTGGGGAGGGAGAGACCCAGTACTTC	CASSFGEGETQYF
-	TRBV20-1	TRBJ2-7	TGCAGTGCTAGTTGGGCAGGGACCCTCTACGAGCAGTACTTC	CSASWAGTLYEQYF
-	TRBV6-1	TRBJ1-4	TGTGCCAGCAGTGACCTAGTACGGGCCCCTAATGAAAAACTGTTTTTT	CASSDLVRAPNEKLFF
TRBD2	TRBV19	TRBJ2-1	TGTGCCAGTAGTATACCAGCGGGAGGGCAATCCTACAATGAGCAGTTCTTC	CASSIPAGGQSYNEQFF
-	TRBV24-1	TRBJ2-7	TGTGCCACCAGTGGAGGTGCCGGGAGCTCCTACGAGCAGTACTTC	CATSGGAGSSYEQYF
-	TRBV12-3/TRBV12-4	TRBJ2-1	TGTGCCAGCAAGGGCAGGGATGAGCAGTTCTTC	CASKGRDEQFF
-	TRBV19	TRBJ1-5	TGTGCCAGTAGTATAGCGGGGGGGAATCAGCCCCAGCATTTT	CASSIAGGNQPQHF
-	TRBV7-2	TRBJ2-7	TGTGCCAGCAGTAAAGGAGGAAGCTCCTACGAGCAGTACTTC	CASSKGGSSYEQYF
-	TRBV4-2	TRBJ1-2	TGTGCCAGCAGCCAAGATTGGCAGGGTTCAAGTGGCTACACCTTC	CASSQDWQGSSGYTF
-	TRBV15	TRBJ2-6	TGTGCCACCAGCAGAGTGACAGGTGCCTCTGGGGCCAACGTCCTGACTTTC	CATSRVTGASGANVLTF
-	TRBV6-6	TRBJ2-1	TGTGCCAGCAGTGGTGGGGGGTCCTACAATGAGCAGTTCTTC	CASSGGGSYNEQFF
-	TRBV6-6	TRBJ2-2	TGTGCCAGCAGTTACGAAACACCTATAGCCGGGGAGCTGTTTTTT	CASSYETPIAGELFF
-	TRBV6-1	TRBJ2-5	TGTGCCAGCAGTGAAATCTGGGGAAAACAAGAGACCCAGTACTTC	CASSEIWGKQETQYF
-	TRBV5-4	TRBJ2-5	TGTGCCAGCAGCCCAGGGGGTAGCGGGGTCCGGGAGACCCAGTACTTC	CASSPGGSGVRETQYF
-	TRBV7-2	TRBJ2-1	TGTGCCAGCAGCCTAGCCCTGATGATTGGCAATGAGCAGTTCTTC	CASSLALMIGNEQFF
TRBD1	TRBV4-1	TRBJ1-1	TGCGCCAGCGTTGGGACAGGGACTATGAACACTGAAGCTTTCTTT	CASVGTGTMNTEAFF
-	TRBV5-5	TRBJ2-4	TGTGCCAGCAGCTCCCGCAGGGCCGGAAACATTCAGTACTTC	CASSSRRAGNIQYF
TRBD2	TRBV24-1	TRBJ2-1	TGTGCCACCAGTGATTTGGTAGGGACTAGATCTAGCAATGAGCAGTTCTTC	CATSDLVGTRSSNEQFF
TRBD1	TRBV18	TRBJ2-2	TGTGCCAGCTGGCCTGGGACAGGGGCGACCGGGGAGCTGTTTTTT	CASWPGTGATGELFF
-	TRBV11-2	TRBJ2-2	TGTGCCAGCAGCTTTGGCCGTGGTAGCGGGAACACCGGGGAGCTGTTTTTT	CASSFGRGSGNTGELFF
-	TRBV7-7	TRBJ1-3	TGTGCCAGCAGCTTAGATATAGCAAGCTCTGGAAACACCATATATTTT	CASSLDIASSGNTIYF
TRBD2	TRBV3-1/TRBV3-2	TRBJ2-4	TGTGCCAGCAGCCAAGCACTAGCGGGGAACATTCAGTACTTC	CASSQALAGNIQYF